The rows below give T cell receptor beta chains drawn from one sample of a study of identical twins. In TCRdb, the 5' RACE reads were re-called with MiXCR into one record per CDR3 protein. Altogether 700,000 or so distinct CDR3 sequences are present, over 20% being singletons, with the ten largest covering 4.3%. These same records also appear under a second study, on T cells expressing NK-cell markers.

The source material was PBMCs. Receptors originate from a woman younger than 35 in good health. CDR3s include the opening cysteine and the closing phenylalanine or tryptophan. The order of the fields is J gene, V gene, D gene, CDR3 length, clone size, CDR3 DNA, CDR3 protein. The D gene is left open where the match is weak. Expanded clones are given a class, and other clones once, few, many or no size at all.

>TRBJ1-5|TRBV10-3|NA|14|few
TGTGCCATCAGTGAGTCGCAGGGCAATCAGCCCCAGCATTTT
CAISESQGNQPQHF
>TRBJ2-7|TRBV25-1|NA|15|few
TGTGCCAGCAGTGAAGGAGGCAGGGGCGCTTACGAGCAGTACTTC
CASSEGGRGAYEQYF
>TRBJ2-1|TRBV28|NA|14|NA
TGTGCCAGCAGTTTAGGAAGACGTAACAATGAGCAGTTCTTC
CASSLGRRNNEQFF
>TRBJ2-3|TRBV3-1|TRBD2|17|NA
TGTGCCAGCAGCCAATTTCGAGGCGGGAGTAGCACAGATACGCAGTATTTT
CASSQFRGGSSTDTQYF
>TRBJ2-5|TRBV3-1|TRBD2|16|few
TGTGCCAGCAGCCAAGATGTGGGACTAGCGGGGTGGGCCCAGTACTTC
CASSQDVGLAGWAQYF
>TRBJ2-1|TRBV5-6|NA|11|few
TGTGCCAGCAGCCTTAGTGAAAGGGAGTTCTTC
CASSLSEREFF
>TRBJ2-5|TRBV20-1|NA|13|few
TGCAGTGCTAGAGATAACAGGAAAGAGACCCAGTACTTC
CSARDNRKETQYF
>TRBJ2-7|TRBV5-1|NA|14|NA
TGCGCCAGCAGCTTCGGAGAGGAGATCTACGAGCAGTACTTC
CASSFGEEIYEQYF
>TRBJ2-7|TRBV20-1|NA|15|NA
TGCAGTGCTACCAGCCGGGACTCCGGGGGAGACGAGCAGTACTTC
CSATSRDSGGDEQYF
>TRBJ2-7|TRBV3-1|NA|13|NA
TGTGCCAGCAGCTTAAACGAGGGGGACGAGCAGTACTTC
CASSLNEGDEQYF
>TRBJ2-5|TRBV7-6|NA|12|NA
TGTGCCAGCAGCTCTCAGTTGGAGACCCAGTACTTC
CASSSQLETQYF
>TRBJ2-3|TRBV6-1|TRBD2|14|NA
TGTGCCAGCAGAAGCGGGGGGACGACAGATACGCAGTATTTT
CASRSGGTTDTQYF
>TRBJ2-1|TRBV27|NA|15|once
TGTGCCAGCAGCCTAATCCCCCTACGGAACAATGAGCAGTTCTTC
CASSLIPLRNNEQFF
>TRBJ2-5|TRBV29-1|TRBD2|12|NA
TGCAGCGGTAACGGGGGGGAAGAGACCCAGTACTTC
CSGNGGEETQYF
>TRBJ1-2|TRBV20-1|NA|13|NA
TGCAGTGCCAAACTGGATACTAACTATGGCTACACCTTC
CSAKLDTNYGYTF
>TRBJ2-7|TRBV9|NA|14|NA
TGTGCCAGCAGCGTACGTGGTGCCCCCTACGAGCAGTACTTC
CASSVRGAPYEQYF
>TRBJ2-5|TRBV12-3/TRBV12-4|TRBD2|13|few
TGTGCCAGCACTCCTTCGGGGGGGTGGACCCAGTACTTC
CASTPSGGWTQYF
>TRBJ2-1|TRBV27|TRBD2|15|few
TGTGCCAGCAAGGCGGGGGGATCCCACACTAATGAGCAGTTCTTC
CASKAGGSHTNEQFF
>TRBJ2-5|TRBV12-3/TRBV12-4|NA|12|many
TGTGCCAGCAGTTTCGACAGACAGACCCAGTACTTC
CASSFDRQTQYF
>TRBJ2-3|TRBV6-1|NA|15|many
TGTGCCAGCAGAGAAGGGCGGTACTACACAGATACGCAGTATTTT
CASREGRYYTDTQYF
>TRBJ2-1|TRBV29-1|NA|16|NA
TGCAGCGTTGAATTAGTAACTGGTCTCCCTTTGGGGAAGAAGTTCTTC
CSVELVTGLPLGKKFF
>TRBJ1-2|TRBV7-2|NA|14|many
TGTGCCAGCAGCTTAGCCTCCAGGGAGGATGGCTACACCTTC
CASSLASREDGYTF
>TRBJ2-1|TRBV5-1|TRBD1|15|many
TGCGCCAGTAAGCTGGGACAGGGGGTCGGCAATGAGCAGTTCTTC
CASKLGQGVGNEQFF
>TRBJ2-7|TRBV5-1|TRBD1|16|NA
TGCGCCAGCAGCCCAGGACGGGACAGTTTAGACTACGAGCAGTACTTC
CASSPGRDSLDYEQYF
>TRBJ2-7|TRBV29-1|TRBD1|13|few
TGCAGCGTCATCCGGGACAGGGGGCTGGAGCAGTACTTC
CSVIRDRGLEQYF
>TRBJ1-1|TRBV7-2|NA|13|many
TGTGCCAGCAGGATGCTGGGTCTTACTGAAGCTTTCTTT
CASRMLGLTEAFF
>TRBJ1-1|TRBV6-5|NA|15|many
TGTGCCAGCAGTTGGGATGGCTTTATGAACACTGAAGCTTTCTTT
CASSWDGFMNTEAFF
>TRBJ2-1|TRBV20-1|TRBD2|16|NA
TGCAGTGCTAGTTCCAGCGGGAGGCACCACTACAATGAGCAGTTCTTC
CSASSSGRHHYNEQFF
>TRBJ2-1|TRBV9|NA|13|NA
TGTGCCAGCAGCGTAGAAATAGCTAATGAGCAGTTCTTC
CASSVEIANEQFF
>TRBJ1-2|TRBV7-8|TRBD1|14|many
TGTGCCAGCAGCTTAGGGGACAGACCCTATGGCTACACCTTC
CASSLGDRPYGYTF
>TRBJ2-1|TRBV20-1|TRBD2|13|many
TGCAGTGCTAGGGGGACTAGCGACAATGAGCAGTTCTTC
CSARGTSDNEQFF
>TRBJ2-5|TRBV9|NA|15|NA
TGTGCCAGCAGCCCCCAGGGACACCACCAAGAGACCCAGTACTTC
CASSPQGHHQETQYF
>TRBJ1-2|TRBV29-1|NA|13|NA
TGCAGCGTTGCGGGGGGAAGAGAAAATGGCTACACCTTC
CSVAGGRENGYTF
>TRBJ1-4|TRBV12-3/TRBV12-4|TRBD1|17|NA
TGTGCCAGCAGTTTTATAGACGGGACAGGGGAGGTTGAAAAACTGTTTTTT
CASSFIDGTGEVEKLFF
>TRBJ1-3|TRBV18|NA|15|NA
TGTGCCAGCTCACCACAGGGAACGAACCGAAACACCATATATTTT
CASSPQGTNRNTIYF
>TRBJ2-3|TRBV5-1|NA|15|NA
TGCGCCAGCAGCACCGGACTCATTAGGGGGGATACGCAGTATTTT
CASSTGLIRGDTQYF
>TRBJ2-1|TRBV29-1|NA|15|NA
TGCAGCGTTGCTGAGGGCTATAGCTCCTACAATGAGCAGTTCTTC
CSVAEGYSSYNEQFF
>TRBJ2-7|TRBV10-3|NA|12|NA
TGTGCCATCCTGGCGGGATCCTACGAGCAGTACTTC
CAILAGSYEQYF
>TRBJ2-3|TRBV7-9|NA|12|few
TGTGCCAGCAGCTTAGTCTCGGGGACGCAGTATTTT
CASSLVSGTQYF
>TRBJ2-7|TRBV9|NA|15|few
TGTGCCAGCAGCGCCGCCGACTCAATAGGCTACGAGCAGTACTTC
CASSAADSIGYEQYF
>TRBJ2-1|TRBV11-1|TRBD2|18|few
TGTGCCAGCAGCTTACGGTCCCGAGTAGCGGGGGCGGGGAATGAGCAGTTCTTC
CASSLRSRVAGAGNEQFF
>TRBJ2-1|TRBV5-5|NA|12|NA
TGTGCCAGCAGCGGTAGGGGGAGTTCACGATTCTTC
CASSGRGSSRFF
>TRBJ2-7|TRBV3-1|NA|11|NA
TGTGCCAGCAGGTCAAACTACGAGCAGTACTTC
CASRSNYEQYF
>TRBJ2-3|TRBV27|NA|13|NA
TGTGCCAGCAGTTTCGGCCCCAGGGGGGGGCAGTATTTT
CASSFGPRGGQYF
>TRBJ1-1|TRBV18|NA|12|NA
TGTGCCAGCTCGAATGCCAACACTGAAGCTTTCTTT
CASSNANTEAFF
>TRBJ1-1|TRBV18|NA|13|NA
TGTGCCAGCTCCGTTAGTATGGACACTGAAGCTTTCTTT
CASSVSMDTEAFF
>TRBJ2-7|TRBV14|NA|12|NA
TGTGCCAGCAGCCAGGCCAACAGCCGACAGTACTTC
CASSQANSRQYF
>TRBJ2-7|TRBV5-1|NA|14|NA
TGCGCCAGCAGCTTGGGGAACGCGGCCTACGAGCAGTACTTC
CASSLGNAAYEQYF
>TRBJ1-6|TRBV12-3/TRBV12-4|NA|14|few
TGTGCCACCTTACCCCCGATACCTTATTCACCCCTCCACTTT
CATLPPIPYSPLHF
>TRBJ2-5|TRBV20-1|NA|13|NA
TGCAGTGCGGACGTGTCGGAATTACAGACCCAGTACTTC
CSADVSELQTQYF
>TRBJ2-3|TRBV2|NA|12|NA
TGTGCCAGCAACCTCTACGGAGATACGCAGTATTTT
CASNLYGDTQYF
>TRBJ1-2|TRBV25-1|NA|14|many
TGTGCCAGCAGTCTCTCTGGGGGGTGGCATGGCTACACCTTC
CASSLSGGWHGYTF
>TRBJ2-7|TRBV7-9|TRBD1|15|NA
TGTGCCAGCAGCTACGGGACAGTAAAAGCTTCCGAGCAGTACTTC
CASSYGTVKASEQYF
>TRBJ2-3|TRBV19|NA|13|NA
TGTGCCAGTGCCCCACGGGACACAGATACGCAGTATTTT
CASAPRDTDTQYF
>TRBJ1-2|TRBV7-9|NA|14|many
TGTGCCAGCAGCCCGATGGACAAGAACTATGGCTACACCTTC
CASSPMDKNYGYTF